These 5 T cell receptor beta chains were sequenced from one sample in a study of shared clonotypes between healthy human individuals. TCRdb's copy holds only in-frame clones and misses some; the assay was immunoSEQ multiplex PCR. Of a few hundred thousand clones listed, more than 60% are singletons. The sample was memory CD4+ T cells sorted from blood. Described subset: CD45RA-negative fraction. The origin of the receptors is a man aged 25-45 years in good health.

The V and J genes are TRBV5-1 and TRBJ2-1; the match to TRBD2 covers 7 bases. The CDR3 loop spans 16 amino acids. The J segment lost 7 bases and the V segment lost 3 bases, leaving 13 bases of the junction unmatched. Germline V gene sequence: CDR1 SGHRS, CDR2 YFSETQ. The chain's CDR3 is CASSYSGIGILNEQFF. CDR3 bases: TGCGCCAGCAGCTACAGCGGGATTGGGATTTTGAATGAGCAGTTCTTC.

This chain joins TRBV29-1 and TRBJ2-7, with D perhaps matching TRBD2 (7 bases). Between the trimmed V and J ends, which lost 5 bases and 5 bases, there was a span of 13 bases. Per the germline V gene, CDR1 is SQVTM and CDR2 is ANQGSEA. The length of the CDR3 is 12 residues. The CDR3 DNA sequence: TGCAGCGTTCGCAAGGGGGGGAACGAGCAGTACTTC. Protein: CSVRKGGNEQYF.

The chain combines TRBV5-1 with TRBJ1-3, with D unresolved. This CDR3 has 15 amino acids. Germline V gene sequence: CDR1 SGHRS, CDR2 YFSETQ. V shed 3 bases and J shed 1 base, with 11 bases lying between them. This chain's CDR3 is CASSSSPESGNTIYF. The CDR3 DNA reads TGCGCCAGCAGCTCCTCGCCAGAGTCTGGAAACACCATATATTTT.

The V call is TRBV20-1, the J call TRBJ2-5, with D uncertain. Trimming cost V 6 bases and J 1 base, with 6 bases left between them. Germline V CDR1 and CDR2: DFQATT, SNEGSKA (reference sequence). This CDR3 contains 11 residues. Here the CDR3 reads CSAGRQETQYF. The CDR3 DNA reads TGCAGTGCCGGCCGCCAAGAGACCCAGTACTTC.

The V call is TRBV5-1, the J call TRBJ2-7; 8 bases agree with TRBD1. CDR3 length: 13 residues. V was clipped by 6 bases and J by 7 bases; unmatched bases: 9. The germline V gene has CDR1 SGHRS and CDR2 YFSETQ. CDR3 residues: CASKGQEGEEQYF. The CDR3 region has the DNA TGCGCCAGCAAGGGACAGGAGGGTGAAGAGCAGTACTTC.